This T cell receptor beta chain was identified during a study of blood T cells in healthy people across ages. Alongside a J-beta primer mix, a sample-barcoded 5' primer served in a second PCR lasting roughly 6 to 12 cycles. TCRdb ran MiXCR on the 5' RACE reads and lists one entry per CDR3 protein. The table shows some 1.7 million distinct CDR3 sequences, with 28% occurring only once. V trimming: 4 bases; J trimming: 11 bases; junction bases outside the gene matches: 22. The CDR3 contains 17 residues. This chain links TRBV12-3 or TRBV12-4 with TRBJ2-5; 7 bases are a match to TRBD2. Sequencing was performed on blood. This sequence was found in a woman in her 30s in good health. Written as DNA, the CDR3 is TGTGCCAGCAGTTCAATTGGGGACTACCGCTCCTACAATGAGCAGTACTTC. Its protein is CASSSIGDYRSYNEQYF.